This TCR beta chain came from a study of Tregs in tolerant kidney transplant recipients. Study-level findings and limits: No direct test of biological reproducibility was done here. Findings come from small patient numbers and require larger validation. The most relevant donor-specific Treg TCRbeta repertoire apparently came from expansion with activated donor B cells.

Unstimulated Tregs (CD4+CD25+CD127-) and CD4+CD25- non-Tregs were sorted from PBMCs. Using immunoSEQ multiplex PCR, the repertoire was profiled, and TCRdb retains in-frame clones only, with some absent. The profile shows more than 95,000 clones, about 91% of them singletons. V was clipped by 0 bases and J by 3 bases, with 12 bases between them. Germline V gene sequence: CDR1 SGHRS, CDR2 YFSETQ. This CDR3 is built from 15 residues. On this clone itself: The antigen remains undetermined.

The sequenced sample was CD4+ T cells from blood. The receptor comes from a human donor in good health. The rearrangement uses TRBV5-1 and TRBJ1-2; tentative D call: TRBD1 (5 bases). In DNA form, the CDR3 reads TGCGCCAGCAGCTTGGTGGGGGAGGGCTACTATGGCTACACCTTC. As protein: CASSLVGEGYYGYTF.